This T cell receptor (beta chain) was captured in a study of blood T cell repertoires in COVID-19. Whole-study context: Acute and convalescent COVID-19 samples came from the United States, Italy and Spain. Sources were T cells, B-cell-depleted T cells, or PBMCs; the material itself was cDNA or gDNA.

Per the authors' pipeline: Amplifying reference gene primers gave estimates of nucleated cell counts. Assay used: immunoSEQ multiplex PCR; TCRdb lists only in-frame clones, some missing. V and J calls plus clone size are reproduced from that table; the DNA served to infer D and trimming. The table includes about 240,000 clones, roughly four fifths detected once. Deletions cut 3 bases from V and 1 base from J, with 15 bases between. The CDR3 is 16 residues long. The germline V gene has CDR1 SGHDN and CDR2 FVKESK. J is TRBJ1-2 and V is TRBV14, with D unresolved. The sequenced sample consisted of peripheral blood. This TCR came from a woman between 18 and 30 years old with acute or convalescent COVID-19. CDR3 protein: CASSHTPESYNYGYTF. The CDR3 nucleotides are TGTGCCAGCAGCCATACCCCCGAGTCCTATAACTATGGCTACACCTTC.